The clone carrying this T cell receptor beta chain turned up a few times. CDR1 is MDHEN, CDR2 SYDVKM, per germline. With 4 bases removed from V and 0 bases from J, the gap between germline ends came to 16 bases. CDR3 size: 16 residues. This sample is part of a study of identical twins. TCRdb called the 5' RACE reads again in MiXCR, with one record for every CDR3 protein. The table has hundreds of thousands of distinct CDR3 sequences, less than 10% seen once. These data were likewise used in another study, on yellow fever vaccine responses in identical twins.

The genes are TRBV28 and TRBJ2-7, with D unresolved. Sample: PBMCs. The clonotype comes from a woman aged 18-30 years in good health. The CDR3 protein is CASSSYRRESSYEQYF. CDR3 nucleotide sequence: TGTGCCAGCAGTTCCTATCGTAGGGAAAGCTCCTACGAGCAGTACTTC.